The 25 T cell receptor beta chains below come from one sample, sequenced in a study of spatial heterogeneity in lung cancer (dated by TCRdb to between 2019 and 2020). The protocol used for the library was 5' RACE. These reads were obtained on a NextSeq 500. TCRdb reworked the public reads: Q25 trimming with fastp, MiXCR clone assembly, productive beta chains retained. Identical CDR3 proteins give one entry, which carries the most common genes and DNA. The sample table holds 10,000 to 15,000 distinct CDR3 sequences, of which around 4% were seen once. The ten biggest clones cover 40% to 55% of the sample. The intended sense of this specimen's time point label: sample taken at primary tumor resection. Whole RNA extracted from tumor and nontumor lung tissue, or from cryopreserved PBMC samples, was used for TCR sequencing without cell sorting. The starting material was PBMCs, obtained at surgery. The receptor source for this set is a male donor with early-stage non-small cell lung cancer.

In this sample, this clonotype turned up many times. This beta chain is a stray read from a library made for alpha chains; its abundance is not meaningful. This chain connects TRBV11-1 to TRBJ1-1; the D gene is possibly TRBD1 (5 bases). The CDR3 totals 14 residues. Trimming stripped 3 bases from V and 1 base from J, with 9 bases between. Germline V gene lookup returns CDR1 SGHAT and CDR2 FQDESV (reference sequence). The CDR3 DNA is TGTGCCAGCAGCTTCGACAGCACGAACACTGAAGCTTTCTTT. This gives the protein CASSFDSTNTEAFF.

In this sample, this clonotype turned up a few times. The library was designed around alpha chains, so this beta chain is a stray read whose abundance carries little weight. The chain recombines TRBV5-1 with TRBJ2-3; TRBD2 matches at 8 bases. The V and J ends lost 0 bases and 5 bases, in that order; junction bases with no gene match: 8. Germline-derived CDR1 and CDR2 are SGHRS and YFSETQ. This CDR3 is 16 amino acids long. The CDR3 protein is CASSLGIAGRGDTQYF. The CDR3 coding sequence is TGCGCCAGCAGCTTGGGAATAGCGGGACGGGGAGATACGCAGTATTTT.

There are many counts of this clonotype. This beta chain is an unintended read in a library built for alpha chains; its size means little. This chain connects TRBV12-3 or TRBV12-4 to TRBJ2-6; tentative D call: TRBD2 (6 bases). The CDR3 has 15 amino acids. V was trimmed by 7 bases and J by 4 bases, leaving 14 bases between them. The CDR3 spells CASTTRGTGANVLTF. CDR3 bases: TGTGCCAGCACCACCCGGGGGACCGGGGCCAACGTCCTGACTTTC.

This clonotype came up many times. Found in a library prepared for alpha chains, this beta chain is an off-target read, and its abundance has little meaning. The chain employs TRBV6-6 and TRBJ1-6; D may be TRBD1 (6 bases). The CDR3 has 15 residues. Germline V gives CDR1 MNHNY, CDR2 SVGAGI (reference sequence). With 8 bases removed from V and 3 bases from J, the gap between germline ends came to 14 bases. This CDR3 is CASGKQGFYNSPLHF. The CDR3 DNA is TGTGCCAGCGGAAAACAGGGATTCTATAATTCACCCCTCCACTTT.

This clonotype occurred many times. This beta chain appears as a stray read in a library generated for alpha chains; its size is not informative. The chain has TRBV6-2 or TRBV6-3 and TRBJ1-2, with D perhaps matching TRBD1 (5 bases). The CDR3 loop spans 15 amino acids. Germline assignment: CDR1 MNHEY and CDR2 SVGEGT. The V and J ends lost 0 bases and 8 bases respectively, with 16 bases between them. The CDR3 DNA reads TGTGCCAGCAGTTACTCCCCGGAGGGGCCCTCGGGCTACACCTTC. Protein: CASSYSPEGPSGYTF.

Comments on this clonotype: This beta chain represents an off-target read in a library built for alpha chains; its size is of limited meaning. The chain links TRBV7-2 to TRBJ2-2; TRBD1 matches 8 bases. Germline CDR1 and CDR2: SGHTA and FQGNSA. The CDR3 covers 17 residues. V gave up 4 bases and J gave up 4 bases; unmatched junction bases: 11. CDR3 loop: CASSSLARGRGTGELFF. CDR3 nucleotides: TGTGCCAGCAGCTCATTAGCCAGGGGGCGCGGCACCGGGGAGCTGTTTTTT.

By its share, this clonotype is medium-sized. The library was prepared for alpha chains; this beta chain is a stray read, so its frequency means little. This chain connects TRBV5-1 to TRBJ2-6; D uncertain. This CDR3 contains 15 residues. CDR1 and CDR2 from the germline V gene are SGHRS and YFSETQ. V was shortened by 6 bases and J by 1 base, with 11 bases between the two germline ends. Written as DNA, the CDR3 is TGCGCCAGCACTCCCGACCTTTCTGGGGCCAACGTCCTGACTTTC. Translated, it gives CASTPDLSGANVLTF.

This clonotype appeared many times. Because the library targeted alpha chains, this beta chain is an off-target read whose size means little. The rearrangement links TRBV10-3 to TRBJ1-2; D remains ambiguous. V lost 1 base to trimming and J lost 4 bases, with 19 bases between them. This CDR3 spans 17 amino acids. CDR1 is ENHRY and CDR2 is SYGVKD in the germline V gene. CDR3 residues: CAISEFTQTGPGYGYTF. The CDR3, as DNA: TGTGCCATCAGTGAGTTTACACAGACCGGACCAGGCTATGGCTACACCTTC.

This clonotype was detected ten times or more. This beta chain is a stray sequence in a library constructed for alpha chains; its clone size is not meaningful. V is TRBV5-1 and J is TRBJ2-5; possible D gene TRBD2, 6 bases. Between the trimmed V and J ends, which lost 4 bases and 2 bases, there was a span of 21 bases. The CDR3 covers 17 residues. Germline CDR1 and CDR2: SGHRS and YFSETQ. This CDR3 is CASSRGVRAAGQETQYF. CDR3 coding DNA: TGCGCCAGCAGCCGAGGGGTAAGGGCCGCGGGACAAGAGACCCAGTACTTC.

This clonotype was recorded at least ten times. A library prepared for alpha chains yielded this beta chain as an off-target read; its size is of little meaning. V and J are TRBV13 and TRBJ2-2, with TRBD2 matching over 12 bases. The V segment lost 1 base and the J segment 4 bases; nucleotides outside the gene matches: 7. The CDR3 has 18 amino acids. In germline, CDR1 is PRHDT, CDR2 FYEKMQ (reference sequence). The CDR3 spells CASSLAPSGRVGTGELFF. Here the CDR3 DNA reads TGTGCCAGCAGCTTAGCCCCTAGCGGGAGGGTCGGCACCGGGGAGCTGTTTTTT.

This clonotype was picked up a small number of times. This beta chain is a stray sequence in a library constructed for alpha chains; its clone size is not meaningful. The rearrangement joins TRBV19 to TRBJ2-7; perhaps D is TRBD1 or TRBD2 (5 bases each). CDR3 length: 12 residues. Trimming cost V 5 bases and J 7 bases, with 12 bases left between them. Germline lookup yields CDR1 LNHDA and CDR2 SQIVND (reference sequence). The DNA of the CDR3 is TGTGCCAGTAGTTCCCGGGACGGGGAGCAGTACTTC. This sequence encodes CASSSRDGEQYF. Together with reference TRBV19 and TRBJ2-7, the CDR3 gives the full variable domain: DGGITQSPKYLFRKEGQNVTLSCEQNLNHDAMYWYRQDPGQGLRLIYYSQIVNDFQKGDIAEGYSVSREKKESFPLTVTSAQKNPTAFYLCASSSRDGEQYFGPGTRLTVT.

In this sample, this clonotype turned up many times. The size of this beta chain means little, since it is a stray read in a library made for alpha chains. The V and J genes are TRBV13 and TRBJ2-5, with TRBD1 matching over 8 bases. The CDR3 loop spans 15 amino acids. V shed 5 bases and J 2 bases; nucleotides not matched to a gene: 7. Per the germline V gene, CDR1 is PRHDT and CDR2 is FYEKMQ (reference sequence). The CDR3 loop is CASSHRQGRQETQYF. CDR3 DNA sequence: TGTGCCAGCAGCCATAGACAGGGGAGGCAAGAGACCCAGTACTTC.

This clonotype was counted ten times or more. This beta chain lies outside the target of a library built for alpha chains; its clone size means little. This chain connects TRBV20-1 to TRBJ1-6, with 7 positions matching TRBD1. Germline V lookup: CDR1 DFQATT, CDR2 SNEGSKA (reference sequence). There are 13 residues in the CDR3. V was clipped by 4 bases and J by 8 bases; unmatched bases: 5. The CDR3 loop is CSAIGQGDSPLHF. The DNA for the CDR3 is TGCAGTGCTATCGGCCAGGGGGATTCACCCCTCCACTTT.

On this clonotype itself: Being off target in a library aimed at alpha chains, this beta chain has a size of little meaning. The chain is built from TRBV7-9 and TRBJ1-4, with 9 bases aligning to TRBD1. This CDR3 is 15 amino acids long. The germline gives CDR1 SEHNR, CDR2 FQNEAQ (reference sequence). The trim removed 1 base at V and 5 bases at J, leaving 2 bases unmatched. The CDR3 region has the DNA TGTGCCAGCAGCTTAGGGGACAGGGAGAATGAAAAACTGTTTTTT. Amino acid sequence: CASSLGDRENEKLFF. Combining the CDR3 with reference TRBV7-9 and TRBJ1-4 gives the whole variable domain DTGVSQNPRHKITKRGQNVTFRCDPISEHNRLYWYRQTLGQGPEFLTYFQNEAQLEKSRLLSDRFSAERPKGSFSTLEIQRTEQGDSAMYLCASSLGDRENEKLFFGSGTQLSVL.

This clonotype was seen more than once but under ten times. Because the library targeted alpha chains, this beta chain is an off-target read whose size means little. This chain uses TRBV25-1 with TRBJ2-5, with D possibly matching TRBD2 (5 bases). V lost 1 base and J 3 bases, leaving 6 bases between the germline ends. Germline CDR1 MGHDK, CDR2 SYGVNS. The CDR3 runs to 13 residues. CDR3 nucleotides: TGTGCCAGCAGTGAATCGGGGAAAGAGACCCAGTACTTC. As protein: CASSESGKETQYF.

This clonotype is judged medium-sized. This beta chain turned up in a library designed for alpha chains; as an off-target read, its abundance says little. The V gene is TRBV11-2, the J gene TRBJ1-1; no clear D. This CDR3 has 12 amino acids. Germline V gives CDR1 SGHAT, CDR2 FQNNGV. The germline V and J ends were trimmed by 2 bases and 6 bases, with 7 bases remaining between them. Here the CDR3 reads CASSLQDAEAFF. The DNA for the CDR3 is TGTGCCAGCAGCTTACAGGACGCTGAAGCTTTCTTT. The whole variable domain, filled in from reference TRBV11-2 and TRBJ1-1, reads EAGVAQSPRYKIIEKRQSVAFWCNPISGHATLYWYQQILGQGPKLLIQFQNNGVVDDSQLPKDRFSAERLKGVDSTLKIQPAKLEDSAVYLCASSLQDAEAFFGQGTRLTVV.

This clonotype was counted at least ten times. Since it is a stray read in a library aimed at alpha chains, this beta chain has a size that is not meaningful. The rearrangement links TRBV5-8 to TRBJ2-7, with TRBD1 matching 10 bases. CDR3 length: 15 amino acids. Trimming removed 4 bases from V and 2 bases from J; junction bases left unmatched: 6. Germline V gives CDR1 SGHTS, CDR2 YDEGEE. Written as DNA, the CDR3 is TGTGCCAGCAGCGTCACCGGGACAGGGGCCTACGAGCAGTACTTC. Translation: CASSVTGTGAYEQYF.

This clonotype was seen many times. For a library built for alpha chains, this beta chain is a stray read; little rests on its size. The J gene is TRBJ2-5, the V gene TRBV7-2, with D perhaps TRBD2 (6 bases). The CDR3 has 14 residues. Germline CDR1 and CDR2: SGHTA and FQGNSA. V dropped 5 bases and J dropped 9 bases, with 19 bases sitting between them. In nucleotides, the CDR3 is TGTGCCAGCAGCACGGGACTTTCCCGAAGGGCCCAGTACTTC. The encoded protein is CASSTGLSRRAQYF.

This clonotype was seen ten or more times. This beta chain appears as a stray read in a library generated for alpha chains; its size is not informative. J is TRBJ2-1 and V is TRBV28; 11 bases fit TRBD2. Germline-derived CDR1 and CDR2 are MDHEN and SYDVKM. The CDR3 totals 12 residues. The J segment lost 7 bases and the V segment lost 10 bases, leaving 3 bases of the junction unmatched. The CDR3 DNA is TGTGCCACTACTAGCGGGAGTAATGAGCAGTTCTTC. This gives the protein CATTSGSNEQFF.

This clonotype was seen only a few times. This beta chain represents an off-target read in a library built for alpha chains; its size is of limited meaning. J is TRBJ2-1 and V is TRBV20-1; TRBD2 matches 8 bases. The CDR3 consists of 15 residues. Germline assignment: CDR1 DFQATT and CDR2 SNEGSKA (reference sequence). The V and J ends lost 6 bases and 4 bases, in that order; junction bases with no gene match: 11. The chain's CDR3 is CSARRAGDTYNEQFF. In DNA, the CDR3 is TGCAGTGCGCGGAGAGCGGGAGATACTTACAATGAGCAGTTCTTC.

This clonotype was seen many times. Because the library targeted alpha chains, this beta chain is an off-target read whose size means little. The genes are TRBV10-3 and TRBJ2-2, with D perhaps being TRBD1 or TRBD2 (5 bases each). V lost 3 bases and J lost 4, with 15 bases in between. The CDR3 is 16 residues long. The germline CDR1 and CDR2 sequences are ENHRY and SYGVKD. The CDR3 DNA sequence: TGTGCCATCAGTGACCCCGGGGACCGATTCACCGGGGAGCTGTTTTTT. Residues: CAISDPGDRFTGELFF.

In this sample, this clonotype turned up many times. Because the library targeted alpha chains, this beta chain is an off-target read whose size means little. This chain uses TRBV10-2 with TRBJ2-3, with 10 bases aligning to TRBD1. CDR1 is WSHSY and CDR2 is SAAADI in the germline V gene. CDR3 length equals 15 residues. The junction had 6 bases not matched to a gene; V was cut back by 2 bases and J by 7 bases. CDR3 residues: CASSEVGQGLNTQYF. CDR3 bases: TGCGCCAGCAGTGAGGTGGGACAGGGGTTGAATACGCAGTATTTT.

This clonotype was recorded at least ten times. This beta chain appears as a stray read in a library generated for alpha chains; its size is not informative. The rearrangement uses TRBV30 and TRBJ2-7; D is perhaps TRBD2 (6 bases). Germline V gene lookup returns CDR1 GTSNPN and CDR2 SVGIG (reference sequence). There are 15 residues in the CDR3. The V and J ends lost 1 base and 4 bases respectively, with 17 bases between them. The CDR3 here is CAWSGKGLGGYEQYF. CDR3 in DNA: TGTGCCTGGAGTGGAAAGGGGCTGGGGGGATACGAGCAGTACTTC.

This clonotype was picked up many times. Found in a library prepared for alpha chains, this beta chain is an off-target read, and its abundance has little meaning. The CDR3 sequence is CASSPLTGSTNEKLFF. The CDR3 nucleotides are TGTGCCAGCAGCCCTCTCACAGGGAGCACTAATGAAAAACTGTTTTTT. This chain joins TRBV7-9 and TRBJ1-4, with D maybe TRBD1 (6 bases). The CDR3 covers 16 residues. The V gene's germline CDR1 is SEHNR and CDR2 FQNEAQ (reference sequence). V lost 5 bases, J lost 2 bases, and 15 bases lay in between.

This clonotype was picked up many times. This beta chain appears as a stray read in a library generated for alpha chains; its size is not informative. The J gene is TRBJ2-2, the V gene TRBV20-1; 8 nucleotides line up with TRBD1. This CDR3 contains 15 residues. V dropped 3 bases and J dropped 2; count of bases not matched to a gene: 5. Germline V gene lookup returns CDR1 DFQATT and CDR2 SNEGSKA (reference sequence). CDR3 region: CSARGPGGNTGELFF. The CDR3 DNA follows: TGCAGTGCTAGGGGGCCAGGGGGCAACACCGGGGAGCTGTTTTTT.